The 28 T cell receptor beta chains given below trace back to one sample, sequenced in a study of monozygotic twins with inflammatory bowel disease. One entry per CDR3 protein, without DNA, is what TCRdb gives after re-calling the 5' RACE reads. The table gives over 110,000 distinct CDR3 sequences; the top ten clones make up roughly 2.5% of it. The specimen was blood. These TCRs come from a human donor with ulcerative colitis or Crohn's disease, or a healthy co-twin of an affected twin (not recorded which).

The rearrangement joins TRBV15 to TRBJ2-3. Germline CDR1 reads LNHNV; CDR2 reads YYDKDF (reference sequence). The CDR3 is made up of 13 amino acids. CDR3: CATSRVAPDTQYF.

The chain combines TRBV19 with TRBJ1-6. The CDR3 is 14 amino acids. Germline values: CDR1 LNHDA, CDR2 SQIVND (reference sequence). CDR3 region: CASSNTGYNSPLHF. Using reference TRBV19 and TRBJ1-6 for the parts outside the CDR3, the full variable domain is DGGITQSPKYLFRKEGQNVTLSCEQNLNHDAMYWYRQDPGQGLRLIYYSQIVNDFQKGDIAEGYSVSREKKESFPLTVTSAQKNPTAFYLCASSNTGYNSPLHFGNGTRLTVT.

The V call is TRBV7-9, the J call TRBJ2-3. CDR1 and CDR2 (germline): SEHNR, FQNEAQ (reference sequence). This CDR3 is built from 15 residues. The CDR3 is CASSLGLTERDTQYF.

V is TRBV18 and J is TRBJ2-7. The CDR3 has 15 residues. Germline loops: CDR1 KGHSH, CDR2 LQKENI. The CDR3 protein is CASSPPLAPSYEQYF. Full variable domain (rest looked up from reference TRBV18 and TRBJ2-7): NAGVMQNPRHLVRRRGQEARLRCSPMKGHSHVYWYRQLPEEGLKFMVYLQKENIIDESGMPKERFSAEFPKEGPSILRIQQVVRGDSAAYFCASSPPLAPSYEQYFGPGTRLTVT.

This chain links TRBV7-3 with TRBJ2-2; TCRdb gives TRBD1 as the D gene, but with no DNA this cannot be confirmed. The CDR3 length is 14 residues. The germline gives CDR1 SGHTA, CDR2 FQGTGA. CDR3 residues: CASSPGRSTGELFF.

V and J are TRBV4-3 and TRBJ1-2. Germline V lookup: CDR1 LGHNA, CDR2 YSLEER. CDR3 length: 15 residues. This CDR3 reads CASSQAGTVNYGYTF.

The rearrangement uses TRBV7-8 and TRBJ2-3; as DNA is missing, the TRBD2 call by TCRdb cannot be tested. The CDR3 is made up of 18 amino acids. Germline V gives CDR1 SGHVS, CDR2 FQNEAQ. The chain's CDR3 is CASSRTGTSGGVTDTQYF.

The chain combines TRBV12-3 or TRBV12-4 with TRBJ1-5; TCRdb reports TRBD1, a call that lacks DNA to check it against. CDR3 length equals 13 residues. The CDR3 reads CASSSGANQPQHF.

V is TRBV5-1 and J is TRBJ1-1. CDR1 and CDR2 (germline): SGHRS, YFSETQ. This CDR3 has 15 residues. The CDR3 loop is CASSLVSGANTEAFF. Based on the CDR3 plus reference TRBV5-1 and TRBJ1-1, the full variable domain is KAGVTQTPRYLIKTRGQQVTLSCSPISGHRSVSWYQQTPGQGLQFLFEYFSETQRNKGNFPGRFSGRQFSNSRSEMNVSTLELGDSALYLCASSLVSGANTEAFFGQGTRLTVV.

This rearrangement joins TRBV20-1 to TRBJ1-5; TCRdb's D call of TRBD1 is untestable without DNA. Germline CDR1 DFQATT, CDR2 SNEGSKA (reference sequence). The length of the CDR3 is 18 residues. The CDR3 region is CSARDQGEWSYSNQPQHF.

The CDR3 is CASSLVQFLEQYF. This chain joins TRBV11-2 and TRBJ2-7. The CDR3 extends over 13 amino acids. The germline V gene has CDR1 SGHAT and CDR2 FQNNGV.

The chain is built from TRBV5-6 and TRBJ1-2. This CDR3 contains 15 residues. Germline lookup yields CDR1 SGHDT and CDR2 YYEEEE. CDR3 loop: CASSLVSTALDGYTF. The entire variable domain, with the rest obtained from reference TRBV5-6 and TRBJ1-2, is as follows: DAGVTQSPTHLIKTRGQQVTLRCSPKSGHDTVSWYQQALGQGPQFIFQYYEEEERQRGNFPDRFSGHQFPNYSSELNVNALLLGDSALYLCASSLVSTALDGYTFGSGTRLTVV.

The rearrangement uses TRBV3-1 and TRBJ2-5. CDR3 length: 13 amino acids. Germline V gene lookup returns CDR1 LGHDT and CDR2 YNNKEL (reference sequence). The chain's CDR3 is CASTRRGEETQYF.

The gene calls are TRBV10-3 and TRBJ2-3; TCRdb's D gene call, TRBD2, goes unchecked for lack of DNA. The germline CDR1 and CDR2 sequences are ENHRY and SYGVKD. The CDR3 consists of 14 residues. The CDR3 reads CAISEGTEGDTQYF.

The V gene is TRBV27, the J gene TRBJ2-7; TCRdb outputs TRBD1, but without DNA this stays unchecked. Germline values: CDR1 MNHEY, CDR2 SMNVEV (reference sequence). CDR3 length: 15 amino acids. CDR3 amino acids: CASSLSPPGGYEQYF.

The rearrangement joins TRBV5-1 to TRBJ1-6. There are 17 residues in the CDR3. From germline, CDR1 is SGHRS and CDR2 YFSETQ. CDR3 sequence reads: CASSKDRRNSYNSPLHF.

The V call is TRBV4-1, the J call TRBJ2-7; the D gene TCRdb calls, TRBD2, cannot be checked with no DNA. The CDR3 is made up of 14 amino acids. CDR1 and CDR2 from the germline V gene are MGHRA and YSYEKL. The CDR3 region is CASRKIIGLSVQYF.

The chain is built from TRBV19 and TRBJ1-5; TCRdb reports TRBD1, a call that lacks DNA to check it against. CDR3 length: 17 residues. In germline, CDR1 is LNHDA, CDR2 SQIVND (reference sequence). The CDR3 reads CASSISEGGGGNQPQHF.

The chain joins TRBV5-1 to TRBJ2-3. The V gene's germline CDR1 is SGHRS and CDR2 YFSETQ. This CDR3 is built from 14 residues. The CDR3 loop is CASSLDGVVHTQYF.

The chain joins TRBV7-9 to TRBJ1-1; TCRdb designates TRBD1, a call that cannot be tested without DNA. CDR3 length: 15 amino acids. CDR1 SEHNR and CDR2 FQNEAQ come from the germline V gene (reference sequence). The CDR3 region is CASSLASGRGTEAFF.

The V and J genes are TRBV20-1 and TRBJ2-3; TCRdb gives TRBD2 as the D gene, but with no DNA this cannot be confirmed. Germline assignment: CDR1 DFQATT and CDR2 SNEGSKA (reference sequence). The length of the CDR3 is 19 residues. CDR3 amino acids: CSARPSHNRGGTITDTQYF.

The chain uses TRBV10-3 and TRBJ2-7; TCRdb reports TRBD1, a call that lacks DNA to check it against. The CDR3 contains 14 residues. Per germline, CDR1 ENHRY and CDR2 SYGVKD. CDR3 protein: CAIRSTGATYEQYF.

The chain combines TRBV20-1 with TRBJ2-5; TCRdb's assignment of TRBD2 cannot be checked, as there is no DNA. The CDR3 length is 13 residues. Germline V gives CDR1 DFQATT, CDR2 SNEGSKA (reference sequence). CDR3 protein: CSARGLVKETQYF.

This chain uses TRBV7-6 with TRBJ1-2. Germline CDR1 and CDR2: SGHVS and FNYEAQ. This CDR3 has 13 amino acids. This CDR3 reads CAIRGGPNYGYTF.

The chain is built from TRBV28 and TRBJ1-2. From germline, CDR1 is MDHEN and CDR2 SYDVKM. This CDR3 region has 14 residues. CDR3 region: CASSLSSMGRGYTF.

This chain uses TRBV18 with TRBJ2-4; TCRdb's D gene call, TRBD2, goes unchecked for lack of DNA. The germline gives CDR1 KGHSH, CDR2 LQKENI. The CDR3 is made up of 15 amino acids. CDR3 protein: CASSRQEGSKNIQYF.

The V gene is TRBV20-1, the J gene TRBJ2-5; checking the TCRdb D call of TRBD1 is not possible without DNA. Germline CDR1 and CDR2: DFQATT and SNEGSKA (reference sequence). This CDR3 comprises 15 residues. The CDR3 here is CSASVRGAYQETQYF.

This chain connects TRBV7-2 to TRBJ1-1; TCRdb outputs TRBD1, but without DNA this stays unchecked. The CDR3 runs 15 residues. In germline, CDR1 is SGHTA, CDR2 FQGNSA. The CDR3: CASTHPGVGNTEAFF.